Described below is a single T cell receptor beta chain sequence and its context. This sample is part of a study of blood T cell repertoires in COVID-19. Study details: Sample material is recorded as cDNA or gDNA derived from T cells, B-cell-depleted T cells, or PBMCs.

V shed 5 bases and J 7 bases; nucleotides not matched to a gene: 6. CDR1 and CDR2 from the germline V gene are SNHLY and FYNNEI. The CDR3 runs to 14 residues. In the original analysis: Quantification of nucleated cells was approximated via reference gene primer amplification. The assay was immunoSEQ multiplex PCR, and TCRdb's table has in-frame clones only and misses some. The D gene and trimming were derived from the DNA, and the V and J assignments and clone size from that table. Among over 450,000 clones listed, roughly nine tenths were seen once. Patients at the Seattle site were enrolled during active infection and followed longitudinally.

This clonotype was sampled from a man between 18 and 35 years old with COVID-19, enrolled during active disease. The specimen was peripheral blood. The chain recombines TRBV2 with TRBJ2-4, with 9 bases fitting TRBD1. Here the CDR3 DNA reads TGTGCCAGCAGTAAGGACAGGGGTGGGAACATTCAGTACTTC. The encoded protein is CASSKDRGGNIQYF.